A selection of T cell receptor beta chains follows, all from one sample in a study of cytomegalovirus exposure and HLA in healthy donors. The protocol was immunoSEQ multiplex PCR, while the TCRdb copy is restricted to in-frame clones and leaves out a portion. The sample includes over 150,000 clones, 80% of them seen just once. The sequenced material came from PBMCs. The receptors were sampled from a man aged 25-45 years in good health and CMV-seronegative. CDR3s include the opening cysteine and the closing phenylalanine or tryptophan. A D gene is named only where the DNA matches it firmly. A clone size is listed for some rows: how often the clone was seen (once, few, many), or a class if it is expanded.

abundance: .
d_gene: .
j_gene: TRBJ2-1
v_gene: TRBV21-1
CDR3aa: CASSKSEGTPYNEQFF
CDR3nt: TGTGCCAGCAGTAAGAGTGAGGGGACTCCATACAATGAGCAGTTCTTC

abundance: .
d_gene: TRBD1
j_gene: TRBJ2-6
v_gene: TRBV18
CDR3aa: CASSLGGQVWGGANVLTF
CDR3nt: TGTGCCAGCTCACTCGGAGGACAGGTCTGGGGTGGGGCCAACGTCCTGACTTTC

abundance: .
d_gene: TRBD1
j_gene: TRBJ1-6
v_gene: TRBV9
CDR3aa: CASSARDSDSPLHF
CDR3nt: TGTGCCAGCAGCGCCCGGGACAGTGATTCACCCCTCCACTTT

abundance: once
d_gene: TRBD2
j_gene: TRBJ2-1
v_gene: TRBV7-3
CDR3aa: CASSLRQLRESARDEQFF
CDR3nt: TGTGCCAGCAGCTTAAGGCAATTGCGGGAGAGTGCCCGGGACGAGCAGTTCTTC

abundance: few
d_gene: TRBD1
j_gene: TRBJ1-1
v_gene: TRBV29-1
CDR3aa: CSAYTGGRTEAFF
CDR3nt: TGCAGCGCATATACAGGGGGCAGGACTGAAGCTTTCTTT

abundance: .
d_gene: .
j_gene: TRBJ1-5
v_gene: TRBV7-6
CDR3aa: CASSLGTANQPQHF
CDR3nt: TGTGCCAGCAGCTTAGGGACAGCTAATCAGCCCCAGCATTTT

abundance: .
d_gene: .
j_gene: TRBJ2-2
v_gene: TRBV5-1
CDR3aa: CASSLGLPAGLTGELFF
CDR3nt: TGCGCCAGCAGCTTGGGTTTGCCGGCGGGGCTCACCGGGGAGCTGTTTTTT

abundance: .
d_gene: .
j_gene: TRBJ1-2
v_gene: TRBV15
CDR3aa: CATSRDRVNYGYTF
CDR3nt: TGTGCCACCAGCAGAGATCGAGTAAACTATGGCTACACCTTC

abundance: .
d_gene: .
j_gene: TRBJ1-6
v_gene: TRBV4-3
CDR3aa: CASSQDMEGNSPLHF
CDR3nt: TGCGCCAGCAGCCAAGATATGGAGGGAAACTCACCCCTCCACTTT

abundance: once
d_gene: .
j_gene: TRBJ2-7
v_gene: TRBV5-6
CDR3aa: CASSPSGSPYEQYF
CDR3nt: TGTGCCAGCAGCCCGTCCGGGTCTCCCTACGAGCAGTACTTC

abundance: .
d_gene: .
j_gene: TRBJ1-3
v_gene: TRBV5-4
CDR3aa: CASSLGEGNPLNTIYF
CDR3nt: TGTGCCAGCAGCTTGGGTGAGGGCAACCCTCTAAACACCATATATTTT

abundance: once
d_gene: TRBD1
j_gene: TRBJ2-3
v_gene: TRBV7-9
CDR3aa: CASSLGGQGTDTQYF
CDR3nt: TGTGCCAGCAGCTTAGGTGGACAGGGCACAGATACGCAGTATTTT

abundance: .
d_gene: .
j_gene: TRBJ2-1
v_gene: TRBV19
CDR3aa: CASSIDRENEQFF
CDR3nt: TGTGCCAGTAGTATAGACAGGGAAAATGAGCAGTTCTTC

abundance: once
d_gene: TRBD1
j_gene: TRBJ2-3
v_gene: TRBV7-2
CDR3aa: CASRLRQGRLDTQYF
CDR3nt: TGTGCCAGCAGGCTAAGACAGGGGAGGTTAGATACGCAGTATTTT

abundance: .
d_gene: .
j_gene: TRBJ2-3
v_gene: TRBV7-3
CDR3aa: CASSPQIADTQYF
CDR3nt: TGTGCCAGCAGCCCCCAAATAGCAGATACGCAGTATTTT

abundance: .
d_gene: .
j_gene: TRBJ2-7
v_gene: TRBV7-2
CDR3aa: CASSPRLDEQYF
CDR3nt: TGTGCCAGCAGCCCCAGGTTAGACGAGCAGTACTTC

abundance: .
d_gene: .
j_gene: TRBJ1-2
v_gene: TRBV5-6
CDR3aa: CASSRLGGNGYTF
CDR3nt: TGTGCCAGCAGCCGCCTCGGAGGAAATGGCTACACCTTC

abundance: .
d_gene: .
j_gene: TRBJ2-3
v_gene: TRBV7-9
CDR3aa: CASTPTPVTDTQYF
CDR3nt: TGTGCCAGCACCCCTACGCCCGTTACAGATACGCAGTATTTT

abundance: few
d_gene: TRBD2
j_gene: TRBJ2-3
v_gene: TRBV9
CDR3aa: CASSVAGGPSTDTQYF
CDR3nt: TGTGCCAGCAGCGTAGCGGGGGGACCTAGCACAGATACGCAGTATTTT

abundance: .
d_gene: TRBD2
j_gene: TRBJ2-2
v_gene: TRBV6-1
CDR3aa: CASSQGTSGIVVGAGELFF
CDR3nt: TGTGCCAGCAGTCAAGGGACTAGCGGGATTGTGGTTGGTGCCGGGGAGCTGTTTTTT

abundance: once
d_gene: .
j_gene: TRBJ1-2
v_gene: TRBV28
CDR3aa: CASTGGYGYTF
CDR3nt: TGTGCCAGCACTGGGGGGTATGGCTACACCTTC

abundance: .
d_gene: TRBD1
j_gene: TRBJ1-3
v_gene: TRBV5-4
CDR3aa: CASSEQGYGNTIYF
CDR3nt: TGTGCCAGCAGCGAACAGGGGTATGGAAACACCATATATTTT

abundance: .
d_gene: .
j_gene: TRBJ2-5
v_gene: TRBV30
CDR3aa: CAWSPSPRQETQYF
CDR3nt: TGTGCCTGGAGTCCTTCCCCGCGGCAAGAGACCCAGTACTTC

abundance: .
d_gene: TRBD2
j_gene: TRBJ2-5
v_gene: TRBV27
CDR3aa: CASSPSSGRAGETQYF
CDR3nt: TGTGCCAGCAGCCCCTCTAGCGGGAGGGCCGGGGAGACCCAGTACTTC

abundance: few
d_gene: .
j_gene: TRBJ1-4
v_gene: TRBV30
CDR3aa: CAWMSGNEKLFF
CDR3nt: TGTGCCTGGATGTCCGGGAATGAAAAACTGTTTTTT

abundance: .
d_gene: .
j_gene: TRBJ2-1
v_gene: TRBV18
CDR3aa: CASSPVDLAGSWGGNEQFF
CDR3nt: TGTGCCAGCTCACCGGTCGATCTTGCTGGTTCGTGGGGAGGCAATGAGCAGTTCTTC

abundance: .
d_gene: .
j_gene: TRBJ2-5
v_gene: TRBV28
CDR3aa: CASSLQGGLQETQYF
CDR3nt: TGTGCCAGCAGTTTGCAGGGGGGTTTGCAAGAGACCCAGTACTTC

abundance: .
d_gene: .
j_gene: TRBJ2-7
v_gene: TRBV29-1
CDR3aa: CSVEVGKELYEQYF
CDR3nt: TGCAGCGTTGAAGTAGGAAAGGAGCTGTACGAGCAGTACTTC

abundance: .
d_gene: TRBD1
j_gene: TRBJ2-2
v_gene: TRBV11-2
CDR3aa: CASSSWTGANTGELFF
CDR3nt: TGTGCCAGCAGCTCCTGGACAGGGGCGAACACCGGGGAGCTGTTTTTT

abundance: .
d_gene: .
j_gene: TRBJ2-7
v_gene: TRBV28
CDR3aa: CASSSFSGTQAYEQYF
CDR3nt: TGTGCCAGCAGTTCGTTCTCCGGGACTCAAGCCTACGAGCAGTACTTC

abundance: once
d_gene: .
j_gene: TRBJ1-5
v_gene: TRBV27
CDR3aa: CASRLRENQPQHF
CDR3nt: TGTGCCAGCAGACTCCGGGAAAATCAGCCCCAGCATTTT

abundance: .
d_gene: .
j_gene: TRBJ2-7
v_gene: TRBV4-3
CDR3aa: CASSPRGAEYF
CDR3nt: TGCGCCAGCAGCCCCCGGGGTGCGGAATACTTC

abundance: .
d_gene: .
j_gene: TRBJ2-1
v_gene: TRBV5-4
CDR3aa: CASSGSTRPVAAHNEQFF
CDR3nt: TGTGCCAGCAGCGGGTCTACCCGGCCGGTAGCGGCCCACAATGAGCAGTTCTTC

abundance: once
d_gene: .
j_gene: TRBJ1-1
v_gene: TRBV2
CDR3aa: CASIRVRDTEAFF
CDR3nt: TGTGCCAGCATCAGGGTTCGGGACACTGAAGCTTTCTTT

abundance: .
d_gene: .
j_gene: TRBJ1-5
v_gene: TRBV28
CDR3aa: CASSATTLEWSNQPQHF
CDR3nt: TGTGCCAGCAGTGCAACTACCCTGGAATGGAGCAATCAGCCCCAGCATTTT

abundance: .
d_gene: .
j_gene: TRBJ1-4
v_gene: TRBV19
CDR3aa: CASSIGQLNEKLFF
CDR3nt: TGTGCCAGTAGTATCGGACAGCTAAATGAAAAACTGTTTTTT

abundance: .
d_gene: .
j_gene: TRBJ2-7
v_gene: TRBV21-1
CDR3aa: CASSKETSGNYEQYF
CDR3nt: TGTGCCAGCAGCAAAGAGACTAGCGGGAACTACGAGCAGTACTTC

abundance: .
d_gene: TRBD2
j_gene: TRBJ2-1
v_gene: TRBV6-4
CDR3aa: CASSGTGGPSYNEQFF
CDR3nt: TGTGCCAGCAGTGGGACGGGGGGGCCTTCCTACAATGAGCAGTTCTTC

abundance: .
d_gene: TRBD1
j_gene: TRBJ1-1
v_gene: TRBV6-4
CDR3aa: CASSVDRMNTEAFF
CDR3nt: TGTGCCAGCAGTGTGGACAGGATGAACACTGAAGCTTTCTTT

abundance: .
d_gene: .
j_gene: TRBJ1-1
v_gene: TRBV7-9
CDR3aa: CASSLTQGNTEAFF
CDR3nt: TGTGCCAGCAGCTTAACACAGGGGAACACTGAAGCTTTCTTT

abundance: .
d_gene: TRBD1
j_gene: TRBJ1-2
v_gene: TRBV7-9
CDR3aa: CASSSQGQGFYGYTF
CDR3nt: TGTGCCAGCAGCTCTCAGGGACAGGGATTCTATGGCTACACCTTC

abundance: .
d_gene: .
j_gene: TRBJ2-7
v_gene: TRBV13
CDR3aa: CASSLSGRTYEQYF
CDR3nt: TGTGCCAGCAGCTTAAGCGGGCGAACCTACGAGCAGTACTTC

abundance: .
d_gene: TRBD1
j_gene: TRBJ2-7
v_gene: TRBV5-8
CDR3aa: CASSFSRQGESYEQYF
CDR3nt: TGTGCCAGCAGCTTTTCCAGACAGGGAGAGTCCTACGAGCAGTACTTC

abundance: .
d_gene: .
j_gene: TRBJ1-6
v_gene: TRBV30
CDR3aa: CAWSTPRGNFNSPLHF
CDR3nt: TGTGCCTGGAGTACCCCCCGCGGAAATTTCAATTCACCCCTCCACTTT

abundance: .
d_gene: .
j_gene: TRBJ1-1
v_gene: TRBV14
CDR3aa: CASSQVSGRTEAFF
CDR3nt: TGTGCCAGCAGCCAAGTCTCAGGGCGCACTGAAGCTTTCTTT